This TCR beta chain was identified during a study of blood T cell repertoires in COVID-19. In the original processing: Reference gene primer amplification in the assay estimated nucleated cell counts. Repertoires were generated with immunoSEQ multiplex PCR, while TCRdb's copy carries only in-frame clones and drops some. Clone size and V and J calls were adopted from that table, with D and trimming inferred from the DNA. The table includes 350,000 to 450,000 clones, around 91% detected once. Cohort 3 donors counted as recovered after two negative PCRs, clearance, or resolved symptoms. The sequenced sample consisted of PBMCs or T cells enriched from blood (not recorded which). The source of this sequence is a man aged 25-45 years who had recovered from COVID-19.

The chain's CDR3 is CASRRGGVYEQYF. The CDR3 coding sequence is TGTGCCAGCAGGCGGGGGGGTGTCTACGAGCAGTACTTC. The V gene is TRBV28, the J gene TRBJ2-7, with TRBD2 matching over 9 bases. The CDR3 has 13 residues. V dropped 6 bases and J dropped 3; count of bases not matched to a gene: 3. CDR1 and CDR2 (germline): MDHEN, SYDVKM.